This section outlines one T cell receptor (beta chain) sequence together with its context. Its antigen is not known. The same CDR3 can be traced to other DNA sequences in this sample. The data are from a study of beta chain features in type 1 diabetes. Whole-study findings and limits: Although PCR might favor shorter templates, it would do so equally in patients and controls.

The isolated RNA, all of it, was reverse transcribed, so expressed TCRB transcripts were what got sequenced. The method was immunoSEQ multiplex PCR; TCRdb's version includes in-frame clones alone and lacks a portion of them. This table holds hundreds of thousands of clones, about 14% found once. The CDR3 sequence is 13 residues long. V was shortened by 1 base and J by 1 base, with 3 bases between the two germline ends. The germline V gene encodes CDR1 KGHSH and CDR2 LQKENI. The sequence was obtained from a man younger than 35 in good health. Material: naive CD4+ T cells from blood. V is TRBV18 and J is TRBJ2-3; D is unresolved. The CDR3 region is CASSPRRTDTQYF. The CDR3 DNA reads TGTGCCAGCTCACCACGGCGCACAGATACGCAGTATTTT.